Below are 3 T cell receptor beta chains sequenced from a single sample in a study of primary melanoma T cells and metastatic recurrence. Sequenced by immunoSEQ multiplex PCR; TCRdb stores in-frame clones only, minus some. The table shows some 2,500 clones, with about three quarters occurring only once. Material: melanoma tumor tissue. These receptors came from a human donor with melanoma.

CDR3 DNA sequence: TGCGCCAGCAGCCGCGGGACTAGCGGGGGAAGTAGAGATACGCAGTATTTT. Encoded protein: CASSRGTSGGSRDTQYF. The chain combines TRBV1 with TRBJ2-3; no check of the table's D call, TRBD2, against the DNA was made. TRBV1 has pseudogene status. The CDR3 has 17 amino acids.

CDR3 DNA sequence: TGCAGCGTTGAAGATCAAGGGCCGGCGGCTGATCAGTACTTC. This encodes CSVEDQGPAADQYF. The rearrangement links TRBV29-1 to TRBJ2-7; D gene unclear. The V gene lost 0 bases and the J gene lost 10 bases, with 19 bases spanning the gap. From germline, CDR1 is SQVTM and CDR2 ANQGSEA. The CDR3 has 14 residues.

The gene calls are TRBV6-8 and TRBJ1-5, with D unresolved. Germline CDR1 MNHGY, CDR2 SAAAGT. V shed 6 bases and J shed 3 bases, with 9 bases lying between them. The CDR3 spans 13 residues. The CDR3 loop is CASSPDFNQPQHF. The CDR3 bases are TGTGCCAGCAGCCCCGATTTCAATCAGCCCCAGCATTTT.